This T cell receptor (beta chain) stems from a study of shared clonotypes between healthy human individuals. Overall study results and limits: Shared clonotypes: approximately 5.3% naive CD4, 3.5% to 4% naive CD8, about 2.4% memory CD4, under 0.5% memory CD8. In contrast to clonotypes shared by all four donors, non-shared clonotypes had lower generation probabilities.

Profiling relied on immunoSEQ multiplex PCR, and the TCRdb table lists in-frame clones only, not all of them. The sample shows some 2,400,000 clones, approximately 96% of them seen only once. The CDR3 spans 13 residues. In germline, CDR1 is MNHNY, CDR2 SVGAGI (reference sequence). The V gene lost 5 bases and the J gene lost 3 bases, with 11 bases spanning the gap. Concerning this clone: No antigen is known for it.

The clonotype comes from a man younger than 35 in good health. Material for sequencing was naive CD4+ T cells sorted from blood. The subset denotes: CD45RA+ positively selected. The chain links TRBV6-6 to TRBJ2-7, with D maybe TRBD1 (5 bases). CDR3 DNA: TGTGCCAGCAGTCAGACAGCCCTCTACGAGCAGTACTTC. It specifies CASSQTALYEQYF.